The 10 T cell receptor beta chains reported below all come from one sample, sequenced in a study of T cell responses to AZD1222 COVID-19 vaccine. Sequencing used immunoSEQ multiplex PCR; TCRdb keeps in-frame clones, though not all of them. In the table there are under 140,000 clones, 85% to 95% of which are singletons. The sequencing used peripheral blood, collected on day 0 of AZD1222 vaccination. The origin of the receptors is an adult in good health.

The chain links TRBV5-8 to TRBJ1-1, with D unclear. Germline V gene data show CDR1 as SGHTS and CDR2 as YDEGEE. This CDR3 contains 14 residues. V was clipped by 0 bases and J by 2 bases, with 8 bases between them. CDR3 nucleotides: TGTGCCAGCAGCTTGGACAGAATCAACACTGAAGCTTTCTTT. Protein: CASSLDRINTEAFF.

This clone was observed once. V is TRBV6-5 and J is TRBJ1-5, with D perhaps matching TRBD1 (5 bases). V was clipped by 11 bases and J by 2 bases, with 16 bases between them. Germline CDR1 MNHEY, CDR2 SVGAGI. The CDR3 length is 14 residues. CDR3 in amino acids: CAGGAGSGNQPQHF. The DNA for the CDR3 is TGTGCCGGGGGAGCGGGCAGCGGCAATCAGCCCCAGCATTTT.

The rearrangement uses TRBV9 and TRBJ2-3, with 9 bases identical to TRBD2. CDR3 length: 18 residues. The V and J ends lost 3 bases and 2 bases, in that order; junction bases with no gene match: 13. CDR1 SGDLS and CDR2 YYNGEE come from the germline V gene. CDR3 region: CASSDSVVAGALTDTQYF. The CDR3 bases are TGTGCCAGCAGCGATTCCGTGGTAGCGGGGGCCCTCACAGATACGCAGTATTTT.

The genes are TRBV27 and TRBJ2-7; 10 bases match TRBD1. The CDR3 spans 14 residues. After removal of 5 bases from V and 4 bases from J, the junction contained 5 bases not matched to a gene. Germline V gene lookup returns CDR1 MNHEY and CDR2 SMNVEV (reference sequence). The DNA of the CDR3 is TGTGCCAGCAGTCGACAGGGGGCTTTGTACGAGCAGTACTTC. Translating gives CASSRQGALYEQYF.

The genes are TRBV28 and TRBJ1-5, with D maybe TRBD1 (5 bases). Trimming removed 8 bases at V and 4 bases at J, with 9 bases between. The CDR3 runs 12 residues. Germline V gene sequence: CDR1 MDHEN, CDR2 SYDVKM. CDR3 residues: CASSDKNQPQHF. CDR3 nucleotides: TGTGCCAGCTCGGACAAGAATCAGCCCCAGCATTTT.

The genes are TRBV5-1 and TRBJ1-2, with D maybe TRBD1 (5 bases). The CDR3 covers 13 residues. The germline CDR1 and CDR2 sequences are SGHRS and YFSETQ. The V and J ends lost 7 bases and 2 bases respectively, with 12 bases between them. CDR3 bases: TGCGCCAGCGGGGACGGCGAGAACTATGGCTACACCTTC. Protein: CASGDGENYGYTF.

The chain links TRBV5-6 to TRBJ1-2, with 7 bases aligning to TRBD1. The CDR3 has 13 residues. Germline CDR1 is SGHDT and CDR2 is YYEEEE. With 3 bases clipped from V and 4 bases from J, the junction kept 3 bases outside the gene matches. CDR3 in amino acids: CASSSQGRYGYTF. The CDR3 DNA reads as TGTGCCAGCAGCTCACAGGGGCGCTATGGCTACACCTTC.

CDR3 nucleotide sequence: TGTGCCAGCAGCTTATCTTCCGGGTCGGAAGAAAAACTGTTTTTT. Its protein is CASSLSSGSEEKLFF. V and J are TRBV5-4 and TRBJ1-4; D is uncertain. The CDR3 has 15 residues. The ends were cut back, 2 bases at V and 8 bases at J, with 16 bases in the middle. Germline V gene data show CDR1 as SGHNT and CDR2 as YYREEE (reference sequence).

This rearrangement joins TRBV12-3 or TRBV12-4 to TRBJ1-2, with TRBD1 identical over 8 bases. There are 13 residues in the CDR3. Trimming took 3 bases from V and 6 from J; bases not matched to a gene: 3. CDR3 sequence: CASSLDREHGYTF. The CDR3 coding sequence is TGTGCCAGCAGTTTGGACAGGGAACATGGCTACACCTTC.

This clone was recorded once. The CDR3 here is CASSPTWSYEQYF. CDR3 DNA sequence: TGTGCCAGCAGTCCGACGTGGTCCTACGAGCAGTACTTC. The rearrangement joins TRBV6-5 to TRBJ2-7; no clear D. Trimming left V 5 bases short and J 1 base short, with 9 bases between. CDR3 length: 13 amino acids. Per germline, CDR1 MNHEY and CDR2 SVGAGI.